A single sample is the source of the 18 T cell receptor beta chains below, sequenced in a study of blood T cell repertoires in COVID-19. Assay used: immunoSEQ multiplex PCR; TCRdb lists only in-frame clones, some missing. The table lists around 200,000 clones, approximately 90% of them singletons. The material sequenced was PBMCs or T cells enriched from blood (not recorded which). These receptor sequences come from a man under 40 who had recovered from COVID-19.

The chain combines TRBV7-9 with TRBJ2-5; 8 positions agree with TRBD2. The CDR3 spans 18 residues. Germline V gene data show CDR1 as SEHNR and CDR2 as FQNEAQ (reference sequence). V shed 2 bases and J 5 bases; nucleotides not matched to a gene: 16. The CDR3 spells CASSLSLLAGEEGETQYF. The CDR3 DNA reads TGTGCCAGCAGCTTAAGTCTGCTAGCGGGTGAAGAGGGGGAGACCCAGTACTTC.

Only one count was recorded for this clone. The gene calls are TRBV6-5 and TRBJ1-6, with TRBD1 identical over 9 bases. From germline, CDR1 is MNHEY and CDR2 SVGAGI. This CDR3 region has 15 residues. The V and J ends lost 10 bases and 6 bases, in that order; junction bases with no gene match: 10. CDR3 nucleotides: TGTGCCACCCACCTCGGGACAGGGATTAATTCACCCCTCCACTTT. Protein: CATHLGTGINSPLHF.

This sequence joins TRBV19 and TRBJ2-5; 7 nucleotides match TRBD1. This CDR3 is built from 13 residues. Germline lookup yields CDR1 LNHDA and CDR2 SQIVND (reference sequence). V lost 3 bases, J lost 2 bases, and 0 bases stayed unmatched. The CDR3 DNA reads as TGTGCCAGTAGTATGGGACAGCAAGAGACCCAGTACTTC. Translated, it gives CASSMGQQETQYF. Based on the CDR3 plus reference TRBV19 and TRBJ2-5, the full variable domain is DGGITQSPKYLFRKEGQNVTLSCEQNLNHDAMYWYRQDPGQGLRLIYYSQIVNDFQKGDIAEGYSVSREKKESFPLTVTSAQKNPTAFYLCASSMGQQETQYFGPGTRLLVL.

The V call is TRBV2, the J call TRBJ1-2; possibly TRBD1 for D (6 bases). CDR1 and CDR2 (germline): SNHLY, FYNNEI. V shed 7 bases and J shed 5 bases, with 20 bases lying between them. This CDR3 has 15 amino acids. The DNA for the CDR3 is TGTGCCAGCATCCCGTCGGACAGCCTTAGTTATGGCTACACCTTC. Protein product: CASIPSDSLSYGYTF.

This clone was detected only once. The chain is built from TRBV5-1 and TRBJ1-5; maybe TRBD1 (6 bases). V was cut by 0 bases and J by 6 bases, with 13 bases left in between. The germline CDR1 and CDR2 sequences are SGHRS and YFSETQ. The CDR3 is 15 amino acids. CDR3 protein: CASSLVSGGGQPQHF. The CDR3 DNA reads TGCGCCAGCAGCTTGGTGTCTGGGGGCGGTCAGCCCCAGCATTTT.

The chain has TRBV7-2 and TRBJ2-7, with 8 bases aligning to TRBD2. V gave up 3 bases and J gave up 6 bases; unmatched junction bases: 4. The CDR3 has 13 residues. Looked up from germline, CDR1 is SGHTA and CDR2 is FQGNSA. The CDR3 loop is CASSLGTSVEQYF. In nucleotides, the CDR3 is TGTGCCAGCAGCTTGGGGACTAGTGTCGAGCAGTACTTC.

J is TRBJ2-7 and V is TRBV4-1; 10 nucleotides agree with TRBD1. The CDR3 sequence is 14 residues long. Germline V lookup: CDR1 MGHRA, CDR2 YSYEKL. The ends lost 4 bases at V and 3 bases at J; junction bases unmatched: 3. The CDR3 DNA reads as TGCGCCAGCAGCCCCGGGACAGGGGACTACGAGCAGTACTTC. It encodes CASSPGTGDYEQYF.

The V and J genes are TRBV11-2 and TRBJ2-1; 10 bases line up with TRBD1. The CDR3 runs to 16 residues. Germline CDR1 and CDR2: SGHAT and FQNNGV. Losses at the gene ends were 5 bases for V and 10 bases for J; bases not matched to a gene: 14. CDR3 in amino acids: CASSKHSGTGEREQFF. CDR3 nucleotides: TGTGCCAGCAGCAAACACTCCGGGACAGGGGAGAGAGAGCAGTTCTTC.

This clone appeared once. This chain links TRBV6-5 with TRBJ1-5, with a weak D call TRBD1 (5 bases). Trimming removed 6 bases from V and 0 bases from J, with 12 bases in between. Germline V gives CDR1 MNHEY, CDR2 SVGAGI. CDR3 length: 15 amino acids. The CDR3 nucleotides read TGTGCCAGCAGGACAGACTTTTATAGCAATCAGCCCCAGCATTTT. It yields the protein CASRTDFYSNQPQHF.

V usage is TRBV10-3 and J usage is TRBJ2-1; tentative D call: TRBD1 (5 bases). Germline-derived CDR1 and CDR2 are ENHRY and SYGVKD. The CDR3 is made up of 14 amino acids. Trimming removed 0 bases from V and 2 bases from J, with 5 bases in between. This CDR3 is CAISESDTYNEQFF. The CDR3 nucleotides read TGTGCCATCAGTGAGTCGGACACCTACAATGAGCAGTTCTTC.

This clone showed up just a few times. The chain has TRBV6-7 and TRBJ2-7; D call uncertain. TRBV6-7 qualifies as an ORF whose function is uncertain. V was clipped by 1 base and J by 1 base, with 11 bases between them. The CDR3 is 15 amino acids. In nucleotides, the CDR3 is TGTGCCAGCAGTTACTGGGCCGACAATTCCTACGAGCAGTACTTC. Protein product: CASSYWADNSYEQYF.

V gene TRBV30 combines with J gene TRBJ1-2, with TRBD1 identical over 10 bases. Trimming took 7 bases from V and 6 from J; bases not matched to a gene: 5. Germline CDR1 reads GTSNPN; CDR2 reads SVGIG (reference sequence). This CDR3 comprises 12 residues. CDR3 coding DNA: TGTGCCTCCCGGGACAGGGGAGATGGCTACACCTTC. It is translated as CASRDRGDGYTF.

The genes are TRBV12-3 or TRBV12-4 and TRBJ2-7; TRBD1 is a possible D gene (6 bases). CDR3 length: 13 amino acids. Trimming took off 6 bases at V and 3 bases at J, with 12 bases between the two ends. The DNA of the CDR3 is TGTGCCAGCAGCCTAGGGGGAGACTACGAGCAGTACTTC. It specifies CASSLGGDYEQYF.

CDR3 coding DNA: TGTGCCAGCAGTGAATACGGTTCCCCAGAGCAGTTCTTC. Residues: CASSEYGSPEQFF. This chain joins TRBV25-1 and TRBJ2-1; D uncertain. The CDR3 is 13 amino acids. The V gene's germline CDR1 is MGHDK and CDR2 SYGVNS. With 0 bases removed from V and 10 bases from J, the gap between germline ends came to 10 bases.

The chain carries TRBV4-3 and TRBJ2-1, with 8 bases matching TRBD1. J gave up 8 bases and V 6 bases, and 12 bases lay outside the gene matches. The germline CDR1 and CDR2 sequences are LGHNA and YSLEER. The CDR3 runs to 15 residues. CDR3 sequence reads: CASRETGTGTHEQFF. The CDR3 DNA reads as TGCGCCAGCAGAGAGACCGGGACAGGTACCCATGAGCAGTTCTTC.

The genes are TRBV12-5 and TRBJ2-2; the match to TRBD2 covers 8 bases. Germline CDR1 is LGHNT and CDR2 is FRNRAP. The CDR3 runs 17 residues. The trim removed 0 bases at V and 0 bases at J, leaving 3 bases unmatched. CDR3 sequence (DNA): TGTGCTAGTGGTTTGGTGGCTAGCGGGTCGAACACCGGGGAGCTGTTTTTT. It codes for CASGLVASGSNTGELFF.

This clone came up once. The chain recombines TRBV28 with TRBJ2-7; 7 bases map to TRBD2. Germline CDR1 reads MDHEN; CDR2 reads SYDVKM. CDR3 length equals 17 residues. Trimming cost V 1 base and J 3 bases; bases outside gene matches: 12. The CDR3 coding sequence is TGTGCCAGCAGTTTATTGTTATTTGGGGGGGGAAACTACGAGCAGTACTTC. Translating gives CASSLLLFGGGNYEQYF.

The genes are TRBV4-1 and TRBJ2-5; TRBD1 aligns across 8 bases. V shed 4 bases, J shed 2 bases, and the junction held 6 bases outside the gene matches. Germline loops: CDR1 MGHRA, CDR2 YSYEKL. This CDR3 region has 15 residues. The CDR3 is CASSPGQEPQETQYF. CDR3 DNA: TGCGCCAGCAGCCCGGGACAGGAGCCTCAAGAGACCCAGTACTTC.